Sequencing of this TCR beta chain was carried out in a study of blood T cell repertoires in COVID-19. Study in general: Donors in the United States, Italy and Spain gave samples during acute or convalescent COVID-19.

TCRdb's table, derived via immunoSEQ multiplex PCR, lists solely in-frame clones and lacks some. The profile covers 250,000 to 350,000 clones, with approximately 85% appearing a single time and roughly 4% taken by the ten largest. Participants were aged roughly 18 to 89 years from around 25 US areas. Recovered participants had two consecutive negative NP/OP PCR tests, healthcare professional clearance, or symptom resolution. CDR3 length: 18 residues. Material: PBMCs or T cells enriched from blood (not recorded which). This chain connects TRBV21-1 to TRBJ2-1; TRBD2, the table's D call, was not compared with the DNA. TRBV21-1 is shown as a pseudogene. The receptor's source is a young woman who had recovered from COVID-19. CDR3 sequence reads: CASSIQSGLAGVANEQFF. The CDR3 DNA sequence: TGTGCCAGCAGCATCCAGAGTGGACTAGCGGGAGTGGCAAATGAGCAGTTCTTC.